This T cell receptor (beta chain) emerged from a study of blood T cell repertoires in COVID-19. Generated by immunoSEQ multiplex PCR, the TCRdb table keeps only in-frame clones and is missing some. The sample lists about 400,000 clones; around 89% were seen once. V dropped 4 bases and J dropped 0 bases, with 7 bases sitting between them. The V gene's germline CDR1 is SGHAT and CDR2 FQNNGV. The CDR3 totals 14 residues. Specimen: peripheral blood. The sequence came from a man aged 35 to 55 with acute or convalescent COVID-19. The gene calls are TRBV11-2 and TRBJ2-4, with no clear D. The CDR3 nucleotides read TGTGCCAGCAGCTCCAGTCTAGCCAAAAACATTCAGTACTTC. Amino acid sequence: CASSSSLAKNIQYF.